The entry below describes one T cell receptor (beta chain). Its antigen is not identified. The data stem from a study of T-cell reconstitution after alpha-beta-depleted transplantation in children. Study results and caveats: Day-60 TCRbeta diversity that was high in some patients was derived from surviving recipient T cells and thymic progenitors. Diversity and T-cell counts at one year after transplant derived mostly from new T cells.

Molecular barcoding with unique molecular identifiers was used for the TCRbeta library. MiXCR, run by TCRdb on the PCR reads, gives a single entry per CDR3 protein. The sample yields some 460,000 distinct CDR3 sequences, roughly 17% seen once. The CDR3 sequence is 15 residues long. Germline CDR1 is ENHRY and CDR2 is SYGVKD. V was clipped by 3 bases and J by 4 bases; unmatched bases: 6. Sequenced material: PBMCs, mostly from graft donor cells, taken 360 days after TCRalphabeta/CD19-depleted stem cell transplant. This sequence originates from a boy in the first two years of life who had a stem cell transplant for Wiskott-Aldrich syndrome, so the T cells may come from the graft donor. The chain combines TRBV10-3 with TRBJ2-5, with TRBD1 matching 9 bases. This chain's CDR3 is CAISEQGAYRETQYF. CDR3 nucleotide sequence: TGTGCCATCAGTGAACAGGGGGCATATCGAGAGACCCAGTACTTC.